Reported below is one T cell receptor beta chain. Its antigen has not been determined. No much larger clone exists at a distance of one base, and base qualities are not known. V and J are truncated by 3 bases and 10 bases respectively, leaving an intervening sequence of 10 bases. In the germline V gene (reference sequence), CDR1 corresponds to SGHAT and CDR2 to FQDESV. Counted from cysteine to phenylalanine, this CDR3 has 12 amino acids. Only the CDR3 region is kept as DNA, spanning 36 bases read in frame from base 1. For sequencing of the TCRbeta CDR3 region, genomic DNA was extracted from the sorted cells. The immunoSEQ Assay was used to sequence the TCRbeta CDR3 regions. In TCRdb, the immuneACCESS table is reduced to in-frame sequences with V and J assigned. These tables do not hold every clone; where another copy was compared, an unresolved V gene accounts for under half, and the others remain unexplained. This sample gives about 24,000 clones in total; 75% to 85% of them show up just once. The top ten constitute 26% of the sample.

This entry comes from a study of OX40 agonist ivuxolimab in advanced cancers. Concerning the study at large: Ivuxolimab was a fully human IgG2 agonistic monoclonal antibody targeting the costimulatory receptor OX40 (CD134). Of the roughly 54 dose-escalation patients, hepatocellular carcinoma was present in approximately 20, melanoma in approximately 15, renal cell carcinoma in 9 and head and neck cancer in 9. The purpose of peripheral TCRbeta sequencing was to test whether ivuxolimab changed TCR sequence diversity and led to clonal T-cell expansion. Intravenous ivuxolimab was administered to patients every 2 weeks at six dose levels: 0.01, 0.1, 0.3, 1.5, 3 and 10 mg/kg. Prior anti-PD-1, anti-PD-L1 or anti-CTLA-4 therapy was permitted, and 40% to 50% of dose-escalation patients had received checkpoint inhibitors. The paper reports the monotherapy dose-escalation portion (N of about 56 patients) of the phase I ivuxolimab trial. Partial responses were achieved by three dose-escalation patients, of whom one had hepatocellular carcinoma and two had cutaneous melanoma. In the dose-escalation cohort, roughly 80% of patients were male, and the mean age was approximately 64 years, with a range of roughly 20 to 85.

The trial excluded patients who had a history of autoimmune disease or were on systemic immunosuppression. Peripheral blood for TCR sequencing was collected from all dose cohorts at baseline, on cycle 4 day 1, and on cycle 7 day 1. Samples were obtained from an open-label, multicenter, first-in-human phase I dose-escalation trial of ivuxolimab. Adults with locally advanced or metastatic melanoma, renal cell, hepatocellular, or head and neck squamous cell carcinoma were enrolled in the trial. Before TCR sequencing, CD4+ T cells and CD8+ T cells from peripheral blood were sorted into separate populations. Broad study findings and their caveats: After ivuxolimab, more expanded clones were found on average in CD8+ T cells than in CD4+ T cells. The antigen specificity of the peripheral T cells that underwent clonal expansion was not determined. Low levels of normalized T-cell clonal expansion were also shown by some nonresponding patients. Clonal expansion of both CD4+ and CD8+ blood T cells was observed from baseline to week 6 at doses 0.1 to 3.0 mg/kg. In partial responders in the 0.1-3.0 mg/kg groups, normalized peripheral clonal expansion was found to be among the lowest, especially among CD8+ T cells.

This chain is built from TRBV11-1 and TRBJ2-1; the D gene assignment is ambiguous. The TCR comes from an adult with an advanced solid tumor such as melanoma, head and neck, liver or kidney cancer. This specimen consisted of CD4+ or CD8+ T cells sorted from blood, obtained in a trial of the OX40 agonist ivuxolimab. The bases read TGTGCCAGCAGCTTGGCCACGACCGAGCAGTTCTTC. Its amino acids are CASSLATTEQFF. With the portions outside the CDR3 filled from the reference TRBV11-1 and TRBJ2-1 genes, the complete variable region becomes EAEVAQSPRYKITEKSQAVAFWCDPISGHATLYWYRQILGQGPELLVQFQDESVVDDSQLPKDRFSAERLKGVDSTLKIQPAELGDSAMYLCASSLATTEQFFGPGTRLTVL.